The T cell receptor beta chain described here comes from a study of OX40 agonist ivuxolimab in advanced cancers. Some clones are missing from TCRdb's copy, which holds only in-frame ones; the method was immunoSEQ multiplex PCR. Of just under 65,000 clones in the sample, over 75% are singletons; the top ten hold 9.5% to 14%. The junction had 7 bases not matched to a gene; V was cut back by 3 bases and J by 3 bases. This CDR3 spans 16 amino acids. Germline loops: CDR1 KGHSH, CDR2 LQKENI. The chain combines TRBV18 with TRBJ1-4, with 7 bases fitting TRBD1. The TCR comes from an adult with an advanced solid tumor such as melanoma, head and neck, liver or kidney cancer. The material sequenced was CD4+ or CD8+ T cells sorted from blood, taken in a trial of the OX40 agonist ivuxolimab. This CDR3 is CASSPVLGTANEKLFF. For the CDR3, the DNA is TGTGCCAGCTCACCCGTTTTGGGGACAGCTAATGAAAAACTGTTTTTT.